The 8 T cell receptor beta chains given below trace back to one sample, sequenced in a study of blood T cell repertoires in COVID-19. Profiled with immunoSEQ multiplex PCR; TCRdb holds only in-frame clones, not every one. The sample lists 150,000 to 200,000 clones; about 89% were seen once. Sample: peripheral blood. Receptors were obtained from a man in his forties or fifties with active or convalescent COVID-19.

The chain couples TRBV21-1 to TRBJ1-3; the tabulated D call, TRBD1, remains unverified against the DNA. TRBV21-1 counts as a pseudogene. The CDR3 extends over 15 amino acids. The CDR3, as DNA: TGTGCCGGCAGGACAGGGCGAAACTCTGGAAACACCATATATTTT. Translation: CAGRTGRNSGNTIYF.

The V call is TRBV7-6, the J call TRBJ1-1; 11 bases match TRBD1. Germline CDR1 reads SGHVS; CDR2 reads FNYEAQ. This CDR3 contains 16 residues. Losses at the gene ends were 3 bases for V and 4 bases for J; bases not matched to a gene: 7. CDR3 nucleotide sequence: TGTGCCAGCAGCTTTTCGGGGACAGGGGGGATCACTGAAGCTTTCTTT. Its protein is CASSFSGTGGITEAFF. Complete variable domain (other parts from reference TRBV7-6 and TRBJ1-1): GAGVSQSPRYKVTKRGQDVALRCDPISGHVSLYWYRQALGQGPEFLTYFNYEAQQDKSGLPNDRFSAERPEGSISTLTIQRTEQRDSAMYRCASSFSGTGGITEAFFGQGTRLTVV.

This chain joins TRBV7-9 and TRBJ2-3, with 9 bases identical to TRBD2. Losses at the gene ends were 5 bases for V and 4 bases for J; bases not matched to a gene: 13. CDR1 and CDR2 from the germline V gene are SEHNR and FQNEAQ (reference sequence). This CDR3 is 17 amino acids long. In DNA form, the CDR3 reads TGTGCCAGCAGCCTCGAGGCAGCGGGGGGCCGACCAGATACGCAGTATTTT. Translated, it gives CASSLEAAGGRPDTQYF.

This chain links TRBV20-1 with TRBJ1-1; D is unclear. The V end lost 3 bases, the J end lost 0 bases, and 8 bases lay between the germline ends. The CDR3 extends over 13 amino acids. CDR1 and CDR2 from the germline V gene are DFQATT and SNEGSKA (reference sequence). The CDR3 DNA sequence: TGCAGTGCTAGTCAGGACTTGAACACTGAAGCTTTCTTT. Translation gives CSASQDLNTEAFF.

The rearrangement links TRBV6-6 to TRBJ1-5; D uncertain. This CDR3 spans 13 amino acids. The germline V and J ends were trimmed by 6 bases and 3 bases, with 9 bases remaining between them. Germline values: CDR1 MNHNY, CDR2 SVGAGI (reference sequence). This CDR3 is CASSWTSNQPQHF. In nucleotides, the CDR3 is TGTGCCAGCAGCTGGACTTCCAATCAGCCCCAGCATTTT.

CDR3 sequence: CASKSRRGFYEQYF. The CDR3 nucleotides read TGTGCCAGCAAATCTCGCAGGGGATTCTACGAGCAGTACTTC. The chain uses TRBV28 and TRBJ2-7, with D possibly matching TRBD1 (6 bases). The CDR3 runs to 14 residues. CDR1 is MDHEN, CDR2 SYDVKM, per germline. The V gene lost 7 bases and the J gene lost 3 bases, with 16 bases spanning the gap. Filled out from reference TRBV28 and TRBJ2-7, the complete variable domain reads DVKVTQSSRYLVKRTGEKVFLECVQDMDHENMFWYRQDPGLGLRLIYFSYDVKMKEKGDIPEGYSVSREKKERFSLILESASTNQTSMYLCASKSRRGFYEQYFGPGTRLTVT.

V gene TRBV7-3 combines with J gene TRBJ2-2; unclear D gene. Trimming took 3 bases from V and 3 from J, leaving 8 bases between them. Germline CDR1 is SGHTA and CDR2 is FQGTGA. This CDR3 comprises 14 residues. In DNA form, the CDR3 reads TGTGCCAGCAGCTTCGCCCGGGACACCGGGGAGCTGTTTTTT. Protein product: CASSFARDTGELFF. The variable domain in full, completed from reference TRBV7-3 and TRBJ2-2, reads GAGVSQTPSNKVTEKGKYVELRCDPISGHTALYWYRQSLGQGPEFLIYFQGTGAADDSGLPNDRFFAVRPEGSVSTLKIQRTERGDSAVYLCASSFARDTGELFFGEGSRLTVL.

The genes are TRBV6-5 and TRBJ2-1; 8 nucleotides line up with TRBD1. The CDR3 is 14 residues long. Germline V lookup: CDR1 MNHEY, CDR2 SVGAGI. V was pared by 4 bases and J by 5 bases, with 4 bases of the junction left unmatched. The CDR3 loop reads CASSFDRGHNEQFF. CDR3 coding DNA: TGTGCCAGCAGTTTCGACAGGGGACACAATGAGCAGTTCTTC.